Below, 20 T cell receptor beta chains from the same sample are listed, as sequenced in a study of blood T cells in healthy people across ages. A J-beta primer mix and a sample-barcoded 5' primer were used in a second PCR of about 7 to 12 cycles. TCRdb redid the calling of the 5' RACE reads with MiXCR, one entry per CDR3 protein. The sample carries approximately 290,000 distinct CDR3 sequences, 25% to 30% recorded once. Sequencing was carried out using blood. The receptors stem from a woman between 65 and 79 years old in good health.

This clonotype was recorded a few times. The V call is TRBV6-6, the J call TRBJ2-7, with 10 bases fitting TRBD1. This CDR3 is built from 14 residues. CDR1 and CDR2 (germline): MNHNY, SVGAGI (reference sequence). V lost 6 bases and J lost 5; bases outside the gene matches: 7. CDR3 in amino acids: CASSYGQGEDEQYF. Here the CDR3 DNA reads TGTGCCAGCAGCTATGGACAGGGGGAGGACGAGCAGTACTTC.

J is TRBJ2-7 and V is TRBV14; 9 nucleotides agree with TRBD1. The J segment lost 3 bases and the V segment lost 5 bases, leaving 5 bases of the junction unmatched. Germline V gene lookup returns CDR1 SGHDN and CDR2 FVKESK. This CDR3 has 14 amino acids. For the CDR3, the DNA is TGTGCCAGCAGCAAGACAGGGGGTGGCTACGAGCAGTACTTC. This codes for CASSKTGGGYEQYF.

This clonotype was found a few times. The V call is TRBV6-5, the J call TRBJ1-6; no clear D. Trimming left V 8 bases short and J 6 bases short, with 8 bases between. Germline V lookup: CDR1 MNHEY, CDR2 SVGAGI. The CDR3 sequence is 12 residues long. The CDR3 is CASGRGNSPLHF. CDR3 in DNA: TGTGCCAGCGGCCGGGGTAATTCACCCCTCCACTTT.

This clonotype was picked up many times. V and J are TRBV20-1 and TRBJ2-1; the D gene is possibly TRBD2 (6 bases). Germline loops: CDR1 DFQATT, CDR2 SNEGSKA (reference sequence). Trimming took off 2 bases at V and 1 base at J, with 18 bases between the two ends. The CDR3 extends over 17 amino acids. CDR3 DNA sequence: TGCAGTGCTAGAAAAGGGCATAGCGGAGGGTCCTACAATGAGCAGTTCTTC. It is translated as CSARKGHSGGSYNEQFF.

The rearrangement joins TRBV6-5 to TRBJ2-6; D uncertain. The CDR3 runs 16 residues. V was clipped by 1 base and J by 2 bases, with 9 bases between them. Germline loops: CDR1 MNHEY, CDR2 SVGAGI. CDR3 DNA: TGTGCCAGCAGTTACTACTCCAGAGCTGGGGCCAACGTCCTGACTTTC. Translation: CASSYYSRAGANVLTF.

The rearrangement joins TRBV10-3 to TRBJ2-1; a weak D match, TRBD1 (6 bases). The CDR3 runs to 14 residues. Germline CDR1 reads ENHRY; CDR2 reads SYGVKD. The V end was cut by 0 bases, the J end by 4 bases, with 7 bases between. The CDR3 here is CAISESGTYNEQFF. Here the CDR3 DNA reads TGTGCCATCAGTGAGTCGGGGACATACAATGAGCAGTTCTTC.

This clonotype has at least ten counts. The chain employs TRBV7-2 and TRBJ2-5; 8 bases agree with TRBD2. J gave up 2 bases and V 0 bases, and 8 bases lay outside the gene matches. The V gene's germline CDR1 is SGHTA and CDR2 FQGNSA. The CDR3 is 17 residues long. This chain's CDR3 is CASSLAFAGGSQETQYF. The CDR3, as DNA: TGTGCCAGCAGCTTAGCCTTCGCGGGAGGCTCTCAAGAGACCCAGTACTTC. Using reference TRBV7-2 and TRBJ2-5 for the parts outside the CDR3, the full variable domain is GAGVSQSPSNKVTEKGKDVELRCDPISGHTALYWYRQSLGQGLEFLIYFQGNSAPDKSGLPSDRFSAERTGGSVSTLTIQRTQQEDSAVYLCASSLAFAGGSQETQYFGPGTRLLVL.

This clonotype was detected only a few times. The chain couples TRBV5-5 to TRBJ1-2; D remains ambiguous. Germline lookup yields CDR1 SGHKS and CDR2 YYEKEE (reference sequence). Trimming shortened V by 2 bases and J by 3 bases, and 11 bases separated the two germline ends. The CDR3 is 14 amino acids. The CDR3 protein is CASSFEWRDYGYTF. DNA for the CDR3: TGTGCCAGCAGCTTTGAATGGAGGGACTATGGCTACACCTTC. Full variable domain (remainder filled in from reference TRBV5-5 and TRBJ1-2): DAGVTQSPTHLIKTRGQQVTLRCSPISGHKSVSWYQQVLGQGPQFIFQYYEKEERGRGNFPDRFSARQFPNYSSELNVNALLLGDSALYLCASSFEWRDYGYTFGSGTRLTVV.

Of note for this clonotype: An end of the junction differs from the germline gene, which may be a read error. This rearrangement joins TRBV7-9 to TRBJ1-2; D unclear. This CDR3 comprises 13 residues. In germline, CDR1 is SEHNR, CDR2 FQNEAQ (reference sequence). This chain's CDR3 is CVSSESEFYGYTF. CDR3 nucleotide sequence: TGTGTCAGCAGCGAGTCGGAGTTCTATGGCTACACCTTC.

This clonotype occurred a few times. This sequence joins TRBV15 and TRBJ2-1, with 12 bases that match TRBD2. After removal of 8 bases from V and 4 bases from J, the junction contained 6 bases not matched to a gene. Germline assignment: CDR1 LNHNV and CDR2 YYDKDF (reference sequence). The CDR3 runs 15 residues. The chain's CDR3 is CATSRTSGTYNEQFF. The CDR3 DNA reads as TGTGCCACCTCACGGACTAGCGGGACATACAATGAGCAGTTCTTC.

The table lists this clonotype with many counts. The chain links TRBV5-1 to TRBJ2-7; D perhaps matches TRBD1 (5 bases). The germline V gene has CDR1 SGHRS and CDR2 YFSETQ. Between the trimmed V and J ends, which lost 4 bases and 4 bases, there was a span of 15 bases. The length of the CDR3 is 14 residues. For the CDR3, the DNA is TGCGCCAGCAGCACCACAGGTAGTCGTTACGAGCAGTACTTC. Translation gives CASSTTGSRYEQYF.

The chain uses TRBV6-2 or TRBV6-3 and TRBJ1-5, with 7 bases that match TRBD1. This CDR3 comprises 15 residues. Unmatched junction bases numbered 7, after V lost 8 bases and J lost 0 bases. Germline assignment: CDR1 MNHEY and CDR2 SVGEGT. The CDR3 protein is CASSKTGHSNQPQHF. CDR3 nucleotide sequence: TGTGCCAGCTCCAAGACAGGGCATAGCAATCAGCCCCAGCATTTT.

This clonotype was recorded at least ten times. The CDR3 DNA is TGTGCCAGCAGCTTGACTAGCGGGAGGACCGCAGAGACCCAGTACTTC. Amino acids: CASSLTSGRTAETQYF. This chain connects TRBV7-2 to TRBJ2-5; 13 bases agree with TRBD2. The CDR3 runs 16 residues. Germline CDR1 SGHTA, CDR2 FQGNSA. Trimming cost V 3 bases and J 4 bases; bases outside gene matches: 5.

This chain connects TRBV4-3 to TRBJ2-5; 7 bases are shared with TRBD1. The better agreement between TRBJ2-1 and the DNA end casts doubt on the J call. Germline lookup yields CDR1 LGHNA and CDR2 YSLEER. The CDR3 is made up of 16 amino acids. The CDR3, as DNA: TGCGCCAGCAGCCGACAAACCGGGACAGTTGGCCATGAGCAGTTCTTC. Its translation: CASSRQTGTVGHEQFF.

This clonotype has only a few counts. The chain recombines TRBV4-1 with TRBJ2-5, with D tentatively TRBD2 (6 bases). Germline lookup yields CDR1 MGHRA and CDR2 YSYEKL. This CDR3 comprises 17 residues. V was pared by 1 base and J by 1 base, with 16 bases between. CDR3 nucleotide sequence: TGCGCCAGCAGCCAAGGAGACTCGGGACTCACCCAAGAGACCCAGTACTTC. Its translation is CASSQGDSGLTQETQYF.

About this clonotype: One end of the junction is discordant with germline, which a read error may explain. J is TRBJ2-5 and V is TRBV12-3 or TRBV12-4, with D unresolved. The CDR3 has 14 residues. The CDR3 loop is CASSRVGYQETQYF. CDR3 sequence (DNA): TGTGCCAGCAGCCGAGTTGGGTACCAGGAGACCCAGTACTTC.

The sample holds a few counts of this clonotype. This CDR3 is CASSLYRGLNPNQPQHF. The CDR3, as DNA: TGTGCCAGCAGTCTGTACAGGGGGTTAAACCCCAATCAGCCCCAGCATTTT. This chain connects TRBV28 to TRBJ1-5, with TRBD1 identical over 8 bases. The V and J ends lost 5 bases and 3 bases, in that order; junction bases with no gene match: 12. This CDR3 has 17 amino acids. Germline loops: CDR1 MDHEN, CDR2 SYDVKM.

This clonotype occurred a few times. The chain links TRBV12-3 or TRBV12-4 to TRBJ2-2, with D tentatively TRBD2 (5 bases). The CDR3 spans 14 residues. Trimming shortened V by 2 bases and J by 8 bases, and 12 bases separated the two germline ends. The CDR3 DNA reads TGTGCCAGCAGTTTAACGAGGGTGTCGGGGGAGCTGTTTTTT. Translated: CASSLTRVSGELFF.

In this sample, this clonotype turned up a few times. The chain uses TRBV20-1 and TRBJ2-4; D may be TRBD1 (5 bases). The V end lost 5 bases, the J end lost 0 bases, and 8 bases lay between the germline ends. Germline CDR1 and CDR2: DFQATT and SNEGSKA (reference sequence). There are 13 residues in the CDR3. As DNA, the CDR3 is TGCAGTGCTGAGACAGCAGCCAAAAACATTCAGTACTTC. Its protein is CSAETAAKNIQYF.

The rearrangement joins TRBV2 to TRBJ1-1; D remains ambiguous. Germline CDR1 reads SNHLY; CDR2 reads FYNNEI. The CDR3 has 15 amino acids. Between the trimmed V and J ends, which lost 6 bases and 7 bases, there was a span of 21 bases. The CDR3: CASRERQLPGDEAFF. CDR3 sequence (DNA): TGTGCCAGCAGGGAGAGACAACTCCCAGGAGATGAAGCTTTCTTT.